This T cell receptor beta chain derives from a study of regulatory T cells in long-lasting Graves disease. This clonotype was counted a few times. Time point of the sample: newly diagnosed GD, antithyroid drugs for less than 3 months. With RNA extracted from PBMCs as input, the TCR library was made. The CDR3 totals 12 residues. Germline V gene sequence: CDR1 DFQATT, CDR2 SNEGSKA (reference sequence). V lost 4 bases and J lost 5, with 11 bases in between. The authors built TCR beta libraries using iRepertoire HTBI primers and Arm-PCR of CDR3 regions. Each CDR3 protein is one row after TCRdb ran MiXCR on the multiplex PCR reads. The sample records about 540,000 distinct CDR3 sequences, approximately 12% being singletons. This sample also appeared in a second study, on T cells in Graves' hyperthyroidism and ophthalmopathy. That paper states: The definition of stable Graves' hyperthyroidism was no ophthalmopathy progression within 18 months.

This clonotype was obtained from a man aged 30 to 39 with Graves disease. Material: peripheral blood mononuclear cells (PBMCs), obtained at new diagnosis, from a patient treated with antithyroid drugs. The chain has TRBV20-1 and TRBJ2-5; the D gene is possibly TRBD2 (5 bases). CDR3 in DNA: TGCAGTGCTAACACGGGGTGGGAGACCCAGTACTTC. This codes for CSANTGWETQYF.